This record concerns one T cell receptor beta chain sequence. Its cognate antigen is unknown. As handled by the study authors: Filtering differed for immunoSEQ, which gave only junction sequences without quality scores. The method was immunoSEQ multiplex PCR; TCRdb's version includes in-frame clones alone and lacks a portion of them. V and J calls and clone size come straight from that table; D and trimming were deduced from the DNA. Among approximately 1,500,000 clones listed, 95% to 99% were seen once. The data were taken from a study of shared clonotypes between healthy human individuals. The CDR3 loop spans 15 amino acids. Germline-derived CDR1 and CDR2 are SGDLS and YYNGEE. V was clipped by 4 bases and J by 3 bases, with 13 bases between them. CD45RA+ naive and CD45RA-negative memory subsets were separated from CD4+ cells. Study observations and caveats: In the sorted subsets, rarefaction showed sequencing was incomplete despite large depth. In a few donors, around 5.5% of naive CD4 clonotypes appeared in common.

This clonotype was sampled from a man aged 25-40 years in good health. Sequenced sample: naive CD4+ T cells sorted from blood. Subset of the sample: CD45RA+ positively selected. The rearrangement uses TRBV9 and TRBJ2-2; D is unclear. CDR3 sequence (DNA): TGTGCCAGCAGCCCCGAAGCGTTTCACACCGGGGAGCTGTTTTTT. Protein: CASSPEAFHTGELFF.